The present T cell receptor beta chain was sequenced within a study of blood T cell repertoires in COVID-19 (dated by TCRdb to the early 2020s). Context from the whole study: Samples covering the acute and convalescent phases of COVID-19 were provided by collaborators in the United States, Italy and Spain. The material from the prospective study consisted of cDNA or gDNA derived from T cells, B-cell-depleted T cells, or PBMCs. Subjects who had been exposed to COVID-19, were actively infected with it, or had recovered from it provided the deeply sampled blood TCRbeta repertoires that made up the dataset. The repertoires were made available in a free public database intended to serve as a resource for research on the immune response to SARS-CoV-2. Samples came from the ongoing ImmuneRACE study (first 160 participants) plus 1,254 subjects from 6 global collaborators. The sample metadata nearly always contained a de-identified subject ID, COVID-19 status, age in years and sex. Where available, HLA class I and class II types were obtained from metadata supplied by the sample provider rather than from assay-based typing. What the study reported, not specific to this receptor: The amount of clinical and demographic metadata varied by source and participant and was provided uncurated.

Relative to germline, V is missing 6 bases and J is missing 10 bases, with 6 bases of the junction outside any gene match. The CDR3 measures 12 amino acids from cysteine to phenylalanine. Just the 36-base CDR3 DNA is kept, in frame starting at base 1. Taken from the germline V gene, the CDR1 and CDR2 loops are MDHEN and SYDVKM. TCRbeta CDR3 regions were amplified from genomic DNA using the immunoSEQ Assay, a bias-controlled multiplex PCR. In the authors' own workflow: Within the assay, amplification of reference gene primers was used to estimate how many nucleated cells each sample contained. Sequence reads were collapsed and filtered to measure the absolute abundance of every unique TCRbeta CDR3 rearrangement. For each sample, productive Simpson clonality was calculated as the square root of Simpson's diversity index over productive rearrangements. Held by TCRdb, this immuneACCESS table contains in-frame sequences only and omits some clones. Under half of the omission traces to an unresolved V gene where checked; the cause of the rest is unknown. That table gives V, J and clone size, and the DNA gave D and trimming. The sample yields 150,000 to 200,000 clones; 65% to 85% were counted once. Together, the top ten hold 2.9% of the sample.

Whole blood was collected in K2EDTA tubes by collaborating institutions according to the institutions' own protocols. For TCRbeta analysis, collaborator samples were shipped as frozen whole blood, as isolated PBMCs, or as DNA extracted from either sample type. On this clone itself: Its antigen has not been determined. One base away there is no much larger clone; base qualities are not given.

The source is a woman between 55 and 75 years old with acute or convalescent COVID-19. Sequenced sample: peripheral blood. This sequence uses TRBV28 and TRBJ1-1; TRBD1 agrees with 9 junctional bases. The nucleotides read TGTGCCAGCAGATTACAGGGGGCGGGAGCTTTCTTT. The translation is CASRLQGAGAFF.